This T cell receptor beta chain was recovered during a study of shared clonotypes between healthy human individuals. About the study: CD8 memory received one plate per donor, CD8 naive two, CD4 memory three and CD4 naive three.

Cells designated naive CD8 were CD45RO-negative and were positively selected for CCR7, with terminally differentiated effector memory CD45RA+ cells excluded. The data were produced by immunoSEQ multiplex PCR, yet TCRdb's version contains in-frame clones alone and is incomplete. The sample shows about 2.1 million clones, 93% of them seen only once. This clone was seen just once. Its specificity is unknown. The sample contains more than one DNA sequence encoding this CDR3. Overall study results and limits: Four donors shared about 4.8% of their naive CD4 clonotypes. Clonotype sharing among donors, it was expected, would be affected by sequencing depth.

Germline V gene lookup returns CDR1 SGHTA and CDR2 FQGNSA. Trimming left V 1 base short and J 6 bases short, with 7 bases between. This CDR3 contains 12 residues. The sequenced sample consisted of naive CD8+ T cells from PBMCs. The J gene is TRBJ2-7, the V gene TRBV7-2; D gene ambiguous. This receptor was taken from a man aged 18 to 30 in good health. Some clones in this sample may be carry-over from other donors' samples. The CDR3 nucleotides are TGTGCCAGCAGCTTAGATAGGGTCGAGCAGTACTTC. Protein product: CASSLDRVEQYF. The full variable domain, in which reference TRBV7-2 and TRBJ2-7 provide the parts outside the CDR3, is GAGVSQSPSNKVTEKGKDVELRCDPISGHTALYWYRQSLGQGLEFLIYFQGNSAPDKSGLPSDRFSAERTGGSVSTLTIQRTQQEDSAVYLCASSLDRVEQYFGPGTRLTVT.